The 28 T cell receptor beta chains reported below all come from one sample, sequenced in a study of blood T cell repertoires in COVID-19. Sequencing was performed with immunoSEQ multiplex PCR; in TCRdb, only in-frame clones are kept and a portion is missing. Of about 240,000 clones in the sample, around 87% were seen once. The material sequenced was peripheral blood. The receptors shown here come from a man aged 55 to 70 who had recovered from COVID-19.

The CDR3 is CASSLGVGPQHF. The DNA of the CDR3 is TGTGCCAGCAGCTTGGGGGTGGGCCCCCAGCATTTT. The rearrangement links TRBV5-6 to TRBJ1-5; no firm D call. The germline V gene encodes CDR1 SGHDT and CDR2 YYEEEE. There are 12 residues in the CDR3. With 0 bases removed from V and 10 bases from J, the gap between germline ends came to 8 bases. Full variable domain (rest looked up from reference TRBV5-6 and TRBJ1-5): DAGVTQSPTHLIKTRGQQVTLRCSPKSGHDTVSWYQQALGQGPQFIFQYYEEEERQRGNFPDRFSGHQFPNYSSELNVNALLLGDSALYLCASSLGVGPQHFGDGTRLSIL.

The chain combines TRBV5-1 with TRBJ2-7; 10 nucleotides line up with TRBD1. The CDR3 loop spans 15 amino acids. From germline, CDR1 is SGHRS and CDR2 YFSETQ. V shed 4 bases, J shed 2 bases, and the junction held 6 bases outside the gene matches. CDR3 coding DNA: TGCGCCAGCAGCATGGGACAGGGGTCCACCTACGAGCAGTACGTC. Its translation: CASSMGQGSTYEQYV.

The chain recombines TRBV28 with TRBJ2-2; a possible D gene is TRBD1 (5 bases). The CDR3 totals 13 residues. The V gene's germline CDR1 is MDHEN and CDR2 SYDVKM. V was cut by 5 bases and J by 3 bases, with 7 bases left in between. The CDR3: CASSRRDTGELFF. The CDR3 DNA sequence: TGTGCCAGCAGTCGCAGGGACACCGGGGAGCTGTTTTTT.

The CDR3 bases are TGTGCCAGCAGCTTAACGGGGGACACTGAAGCTTTCTTT. Its translation: CASSLTGDTEAFF. The rearrangement uses TRBV11-2 and TRBJ1-1, with D possibly being TRBD1 (5 bases). The CDR3 is 13 residues long. V dropped 2 bases and J dropped 3 bases, with 7 bases sitting between them. Per the germline V gene, CDR1 is SGHAT and CDR2 is FQNNGV.

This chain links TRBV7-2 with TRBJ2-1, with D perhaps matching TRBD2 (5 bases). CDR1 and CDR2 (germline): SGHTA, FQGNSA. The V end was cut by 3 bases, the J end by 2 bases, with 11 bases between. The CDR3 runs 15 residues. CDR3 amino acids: CASSFRADPYNEQFF. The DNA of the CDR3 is TGTGCCAGCAGCTTTAGAGCGGATCCCTACAATGAGCAGTTCTTC.

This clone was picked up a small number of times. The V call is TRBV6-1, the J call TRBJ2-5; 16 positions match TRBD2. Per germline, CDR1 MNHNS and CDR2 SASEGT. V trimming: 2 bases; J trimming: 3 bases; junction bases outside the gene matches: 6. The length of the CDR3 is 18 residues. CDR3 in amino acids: CASSEWGLAGGKKETQYF. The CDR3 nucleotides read TGTGCCAGCAGTGAATGGGGACTAGCGGGGGGGAAAAAAGAGACCCAGTACTTC.

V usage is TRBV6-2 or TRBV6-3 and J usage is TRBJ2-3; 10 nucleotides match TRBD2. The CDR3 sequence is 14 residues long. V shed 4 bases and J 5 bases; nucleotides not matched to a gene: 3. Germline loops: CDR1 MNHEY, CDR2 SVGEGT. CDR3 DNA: TGTGCCAGCAGTTCTAGCGGGGGAGGAGATACGCAGTATTTT. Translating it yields CASSSSGGGDTQYF.

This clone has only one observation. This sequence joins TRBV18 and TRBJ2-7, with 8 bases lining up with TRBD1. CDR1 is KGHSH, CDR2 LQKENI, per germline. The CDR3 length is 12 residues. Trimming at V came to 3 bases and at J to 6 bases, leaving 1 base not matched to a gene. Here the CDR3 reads CASSPTGGEQYF. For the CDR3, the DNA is TGTGCCAGCTCACCTACAGGGGGCGAGCAGTACTTC.

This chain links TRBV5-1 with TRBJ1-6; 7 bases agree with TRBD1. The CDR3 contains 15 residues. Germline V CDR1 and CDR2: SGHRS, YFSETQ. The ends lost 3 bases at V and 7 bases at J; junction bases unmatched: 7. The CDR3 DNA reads TGCGCCAGCAGCTCCGCCGGGACAGCCAATTCACCCCTCCACTTT. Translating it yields CASSSAGTANSPLHF.

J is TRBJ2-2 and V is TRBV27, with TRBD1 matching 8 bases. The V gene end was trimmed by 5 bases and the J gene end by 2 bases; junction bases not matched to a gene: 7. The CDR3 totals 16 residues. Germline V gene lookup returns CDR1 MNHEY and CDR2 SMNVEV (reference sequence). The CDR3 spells CASSPQDRVNTGELFF. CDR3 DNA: TGTGCCAGCAGTCCCCAGGACAGGGTTAACACCGGGGAGCTGTTTTTT.

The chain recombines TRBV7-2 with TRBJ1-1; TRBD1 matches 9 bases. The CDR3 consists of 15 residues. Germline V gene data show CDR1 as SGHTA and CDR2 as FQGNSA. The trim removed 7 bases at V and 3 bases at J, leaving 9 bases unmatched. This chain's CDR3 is CASKPQGARYTEAFF. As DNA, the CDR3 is TGTGCCAGCAAACCACAGGGGGCCCGGTACACTGAAGCTTTCTTT.

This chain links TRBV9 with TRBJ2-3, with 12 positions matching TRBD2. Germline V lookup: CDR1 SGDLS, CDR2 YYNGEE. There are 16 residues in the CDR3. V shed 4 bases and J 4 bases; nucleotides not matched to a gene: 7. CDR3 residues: CASSLTGLAGADTQYF. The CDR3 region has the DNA TGTGCCAGCAGCCTCACGGGACTAGCGGGCGCAGATACGCAGTATTTT. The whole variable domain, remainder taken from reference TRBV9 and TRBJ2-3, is DSGVTQTPKHLITATGQRVTLRCSPRSGDLSVYWYQQSLDQGLQFLIQYYNGEERAKGNILERFSAQQFPDLHSELNLSSLELGDSALYFCASSLTGLAGADTQYFGPGTRLTVL.

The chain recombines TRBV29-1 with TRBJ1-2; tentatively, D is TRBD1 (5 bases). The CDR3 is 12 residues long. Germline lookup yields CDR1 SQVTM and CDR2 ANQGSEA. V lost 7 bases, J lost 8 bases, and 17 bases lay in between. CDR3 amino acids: CSGGLGGEGYTF. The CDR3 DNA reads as TGCAGCGGGGGCCTGGGAGGAGAGGGCTACACCTTC.

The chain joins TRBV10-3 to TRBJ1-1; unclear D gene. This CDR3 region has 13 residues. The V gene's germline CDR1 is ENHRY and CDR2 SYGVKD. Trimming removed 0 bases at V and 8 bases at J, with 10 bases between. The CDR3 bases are TGTGCCATCAGTGAGTCGAGGGCCATGGAAGCTTTCTTT. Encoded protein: CAISESRAMEAFF.

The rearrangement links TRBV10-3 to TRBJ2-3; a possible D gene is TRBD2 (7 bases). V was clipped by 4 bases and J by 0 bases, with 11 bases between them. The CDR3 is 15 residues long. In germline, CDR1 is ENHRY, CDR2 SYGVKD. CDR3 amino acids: CAISGGGPSTDTQYF. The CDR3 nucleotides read TGTGCCATCAGTGGGGGGGGGCCTAGCACAGATACGCAGTATTTT.

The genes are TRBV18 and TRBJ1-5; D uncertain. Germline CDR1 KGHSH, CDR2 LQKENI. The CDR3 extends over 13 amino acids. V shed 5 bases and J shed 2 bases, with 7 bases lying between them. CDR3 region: CASSGAGNQPQHF. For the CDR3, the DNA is TGTGCCAGCTCAGGAGCGGGCAATCAGCCCCAGCATTTT.

The CDR3 sequence is CASSLGGDAGGQRETQYF. CDR3 coding DNA: TGCGCCAGCAGCCTCGGCGGGGATGCGGGGGGCCAGAGGGAGACCCAGTACTTC. This chain links TRBV5-1 with TRBJ2-5; 8 positions agree with TRBD2. There are 18 residues in the CDR3. Germline V gene sequence: CDR1 SGHRS, CDR2 YFSETQ. With 4 bases clipped from V and 5 bases from J, the junction kept 19 bases outside the gene matches.

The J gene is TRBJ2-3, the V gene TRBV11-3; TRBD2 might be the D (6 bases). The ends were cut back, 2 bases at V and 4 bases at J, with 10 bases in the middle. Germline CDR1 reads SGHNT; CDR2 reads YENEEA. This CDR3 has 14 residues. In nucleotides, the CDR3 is TGTGCCAGCAGCTTAACTAGCATCCCAGATACGCAGTATTTT. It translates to CASSLTSIPDTQYF. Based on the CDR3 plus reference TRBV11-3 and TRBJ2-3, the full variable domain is EAGVVQSPRYKIIEKKQPVAFWCNPISGHNTLYWYLQNLGQGPELLIRYENEEAVDDSQLPKDRFSAERLKGVDSTLKIQPAELGDSAVYLCASSLTSIPDTQYFGPGTRLTVL.

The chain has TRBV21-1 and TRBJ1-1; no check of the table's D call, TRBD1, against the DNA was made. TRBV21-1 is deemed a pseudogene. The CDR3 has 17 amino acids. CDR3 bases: TGTGCCAGCAGCAAGGCCGGACAGGGTCGAGGGAACACTGAAGCTTTCTTT. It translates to CASSKAGQGRGNTEAFF.

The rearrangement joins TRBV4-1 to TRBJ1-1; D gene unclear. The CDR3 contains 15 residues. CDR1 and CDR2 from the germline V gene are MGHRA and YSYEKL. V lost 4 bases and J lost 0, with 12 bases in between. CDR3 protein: CASSRQGGMNTEAFF. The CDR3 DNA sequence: TGCGCCAGCAGCCGCCAAGGAGGGATGAACACTGAAGCTTTCTTT.

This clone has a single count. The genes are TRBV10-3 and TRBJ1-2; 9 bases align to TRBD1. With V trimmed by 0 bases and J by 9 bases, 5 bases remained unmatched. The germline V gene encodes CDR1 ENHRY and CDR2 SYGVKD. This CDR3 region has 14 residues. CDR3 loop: CAISESGQGSSYTF. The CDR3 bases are TGTGCCATCAGTGAGTCGGGACAGGGAAGCAGCTACACCTTC.

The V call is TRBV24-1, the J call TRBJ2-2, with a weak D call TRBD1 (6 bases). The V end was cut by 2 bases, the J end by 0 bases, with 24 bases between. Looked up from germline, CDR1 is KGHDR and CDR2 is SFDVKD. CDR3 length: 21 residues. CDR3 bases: TGTGCCACCAGTGATTCAGTCGGGATGGGGATAAGGACAGCGAACACCGGGGAGCTGTTTTTT. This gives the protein CATSDSVGMGIRTANTGELFF.

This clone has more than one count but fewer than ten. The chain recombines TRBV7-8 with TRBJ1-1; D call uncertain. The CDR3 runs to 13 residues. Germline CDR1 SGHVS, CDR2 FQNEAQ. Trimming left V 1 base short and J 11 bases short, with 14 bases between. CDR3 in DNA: TGTGCCAGCAGCTTAGAGTTCGGAGCGTCCGCTTTCTTT. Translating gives CASSLEFGASAFF. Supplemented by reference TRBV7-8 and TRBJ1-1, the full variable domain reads GAGVSQSPRYKVAKRGQDVALRCDPISGHVSLFWYQQALGQGPEFLTYFQNEAQLDKSGLPSDRFFAERPEGSVSTLKIQRTQQEDSAVYLCASSLEFGASAFFGQGTRLTVV.

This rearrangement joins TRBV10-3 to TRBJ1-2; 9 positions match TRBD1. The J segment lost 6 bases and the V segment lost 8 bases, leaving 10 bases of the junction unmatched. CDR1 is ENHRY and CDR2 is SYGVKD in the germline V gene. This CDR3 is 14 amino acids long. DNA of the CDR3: TGTGCCATCCATCACAGGGGGCCCGAAAATGGCTACACCTTC. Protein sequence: CAIHHRGPENGYTF.

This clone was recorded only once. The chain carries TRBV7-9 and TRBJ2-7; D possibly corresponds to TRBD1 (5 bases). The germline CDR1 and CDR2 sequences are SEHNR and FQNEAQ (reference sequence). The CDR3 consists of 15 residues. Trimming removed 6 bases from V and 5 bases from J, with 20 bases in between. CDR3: CASSRQNALYNEQYF. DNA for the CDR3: TGTGCCAGCAGTCGACAGAACGCTCTGTATAACGAGCAGTACTTC.

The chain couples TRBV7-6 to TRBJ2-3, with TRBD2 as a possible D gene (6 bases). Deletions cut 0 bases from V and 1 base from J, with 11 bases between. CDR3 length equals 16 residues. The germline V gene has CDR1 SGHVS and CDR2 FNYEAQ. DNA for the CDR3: TGTGCCAGCAGCTTAGCCCAGACTAGTGGCACAGATACGCAGTATTTT. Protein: CASSLAQTSGTDTQYF.

The DNA for the CDR3 is TGTGCCAGCAGTTTATTGACAGGGGTCGATAATTCACCCCTCCACTTT. Translation: CASSLLTGVDNSPLHF. The J gene is TRBJ1-6, the V gene TRBV27; 8 bases are shared with TRBD1. Germline V gene data show CDR1 as MNHEY and CDR2 as SMNVEV (reference sequence). J lost 5 bases, V lost 1 base, and 4 bases had no gene match. This CDR3 has 16 residues.

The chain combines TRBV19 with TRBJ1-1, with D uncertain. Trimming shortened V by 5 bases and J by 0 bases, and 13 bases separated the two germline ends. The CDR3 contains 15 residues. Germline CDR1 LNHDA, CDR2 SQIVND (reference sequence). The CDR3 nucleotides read TGTGCCAGTAGTCCAACGAGGGATTTGAACACTGAAGCTTTCTTT. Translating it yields CASSPTRDLNTEAFF.